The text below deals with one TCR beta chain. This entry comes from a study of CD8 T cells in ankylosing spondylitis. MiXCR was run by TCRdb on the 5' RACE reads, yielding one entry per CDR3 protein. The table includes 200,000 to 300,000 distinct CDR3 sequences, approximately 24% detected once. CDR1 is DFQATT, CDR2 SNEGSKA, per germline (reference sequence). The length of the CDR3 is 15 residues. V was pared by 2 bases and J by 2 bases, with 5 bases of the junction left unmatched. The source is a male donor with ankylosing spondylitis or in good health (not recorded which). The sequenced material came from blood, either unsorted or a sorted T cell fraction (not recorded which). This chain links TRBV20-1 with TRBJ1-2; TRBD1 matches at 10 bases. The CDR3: CSARTMDRGNYGYTF. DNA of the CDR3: TGCAGTGCTAGAACCATGGACAGGGGGAACTATGGCTACACCTTC.